A single sample is the source of the 8 T cell receptor beta chains below, sequenced in a study of radiation and T cells in renal cell carcinoma. Described time point: blood 2 weeks post-SBRT. Treatment of the sample: 15 Gy SBRT to primary tumor, nephrectomy 4 weeks later. The method was immunoSEQ multiplex PCR; TCRdb's version includes in-frame clones alone and lacks a portion of them. The repertoire has 70,000 or so clones, about 80% of them found once; the top ten carry 5.8%. The starting material was blood, obtained from a patient whose treatment included radiotherapy and nephrectomy. All receptors derive from a man aged 60-69 years with renal cell carcinoma.

V and J are TRBV30 and TRBJ1-2; D is perhaps TRBD1 (6 bases). This CDR3 has 14 amino acids. CDR1 and CDR2 (germline): GTSNPN, SVGIG (reference sequence). Trimming pared 3 bases from V and 8 bases from J, leaving 19 bases between. The CDR3 loop is CAWRRLGAIGGYTF. CDR3 nucleotide sequence: TGTGCCTGGAGGAGATTGGGGGCGATAGGAGGCTACACCTTC.

The chain uses TRBV27 and TRBJ2-2; 8 bases are shared with TRBD2. Germline-derived CDR1 and CDR2 are MNHEY and SMNVEV (reference sequence). The CDR3 sequence is 17 residues long. Trimming removed 2 bases from V and 1 base from J; junction bases left unmatched: 6. This chain's CDR3 is CASSLGREAGNTGELFF. DNA for the CDR3: TGTGCCAGCAGTTTAGGGCGGGAGGCGGGGAACACCGGGGAGCTGTTTTTT.

The chain joins TRBV19 to TRBJ1-3, with D possibly being TRBD1 (5 bases). In germline, CDR1 is LNHDA, CDR2 SQIVND (reference sequence). Trimming shortened V by 7 bases and J by 1 base, and 14 bases separated the two germline ends. CDR3 length equals 15 residues. In DNA form, the CDR3 reads TGTGCCAGTAATCACATTGGGGCTTCTGGAAACACCATATATTTT. Translating it yields CASNHIGASGNTIYF.

This chain links TRBV11-2 with TRBJ1-5; D call uncertain. This CDR3 spans 13 amino acids. Per germline, CDR1 SGHAT and CDR2 FQNNGV. Trimming removed 3 bases from V and 5 bases from J, with 8 bases in between. CDR3 sequence (DNA): TGTGCCAGCAGCTTGGCAGACGATCAGCCCCAGCATTTT. Protein product: CASSLADDQPQHF. Full variable domain (outside the CDR3, taken from reference TRBV11-2 and TRBJ1-5): EAGVAQSPRYKIIEKRQSVAFWCNPISGHATLYWYQQILGQGPKLLIQFQNNGVVDDSQLPKDRFSAERLKGVDSTLKIQPAKLEDSAVYLCASSLADDQPQHFGDGTRLSIL.

This clone was recorded once. The chain couples TRBV5-1 to TRBJ2-2, with 8 bases that match TRBD1. V was clipped by 5 bases and J by 0 bases; unmatched bases: 9. The CDR3 runs to 17 residues. The germline V gene encodes CDR1 SGHRS and CDR2 YFSETQ. CDR3 region: CASSRLTGGSNTGELFF. The CDR3 coding sequence is TGCGCCAGCAGTCGACTTACAGGGGGTTCGAACACCGGGGAGCTGTTTTTT.

The CDR3 here is CASNPRGYNEQFF. The CDR3, as DNA: TGTGCCAGCAACCCTAGGGGGTACAATGAGCAGTTCTTC. The V and J genes are TRBV6-1 and TRBJ2-1; D is perhaps TRBD1 (6 bases). Trimming cost V 7 bases and J 4 bases, with 11 bases left between them. Germline V CDR1 and CDR2: MNHNS, SASEGT. The CDR3 length is 13 residues.

V is TRBV7-2 and J is TRBJ2-5; D may be TRBD1 or TRBD2 (5 bases each). The CDR3 runs to 15 residues. Trimming took 1 base from V and 4 from J, leaving 13 bases between them. Germline V gives CDR1 SGHTA, CDR2 FQGNSA. The chain's CDR3 is CASSLGGSDSETQYF. CDR3 coding DNA: TGTGCCAGCAGCTTAGGGGGGTCGGACTCAGAGACCCAGTACTTC.

The chain recombines TRBV30 with TRBJ1-5; possible D gene TRBD1, 5 bases. The CDR3 loop spans 15 amino acids. CDR1 is GTSNPN and CDR2 is SVGIG in the germline V gene (reference sequence). The V and J ends lost 0 bases and 9 bases respectively, with 18 bases between them. The CDR3 sequence is CAWSVTGGERRPQHF. The CDR3 DNA reads as TGTGCCTGGAGTGTCACGGGGGGAGAAAGGCGGCCCCAGCATTTT.